These 18 T cell receptor beta chains originate from one sample sequenced in a study of blood T cell repertoires in COVID-19. Method: immunoSEQ multiplex PCR; TCRdb's copy keeps in-frame clones and lacks some. The sample yields 49,000 or so clones, approximately 89% seen once. The sequenced sample was peripheral blood. The receptors were gathered from a man aged 50-59 years with acute or convalescent COVID-19.

The chain couples TRBV7-9 to TRBJ2-1; 11 bases are shared with TRBD2. The CDR3 runs 15 residues. Germline V gives CDR1 SEHNR, CDR2 FQNEAQ (reference sequence). V gave up 9 bases and J gave up 0 bases; unmatched junction bases: 4. For the CDR3, the DNA is TGTGCCAGTACTAGCGGGAGCCCCTCCTACAATGAGCAGTTCTTC. This translates into CASTSGSPSYNEQFF.

The chain is built from TRBV18 and TRBJ1-5; 9 positions agree with TRBD1. V lost 3 bases and J lost 7; bases outside the gene matches: 7. The CDR3 length is 15 residues. From germline, CDR1 is KGHSH and CDR2 LQKENI. The CDR3: CASSPGTGFGQPQHF. The DNA for the CDR3 is TGTGCCAGCTCACCTGGGACAGGGTTTGGACAGCCCCAGCATTTT.

The chain carries TRBV6-6 and TRBJ2-3; weak D call: TRBD1 (5 bases). Germline loops: CDR1 MNHNY, CDR2 SVGAGI (reference sequence). CDR3 length: 15 amino acids. V dropped 6 bases and J dropped 1 base, with 14 bases sitting between them. In DNA, the CDR3 is TGTGCCAGCAGCTACGCTACAGGAGGCACAGATACGCAGTATTTT. The encoded protein is CASSYATGGTDTQYF.

The chain uses TRBV25-1 and TRBJ2-1, with 8 nucleotides matching TRBD1. With 6 bases clipped from V and 5 bases from J, the junction kept 9 bases outside the gene matches. The CDR3 extends over 15 amino acids. The V gene's germline CDR1 is MGHDK and CDR2 SYGVNS. The CDR3 sequence is CASSPYGQGHNEQFF. The CDR3 DNA follows: TGTGCCAGCAGCCCCTATGGACAGGGCCACAATGAGCAGTTCTTC. Drawing the rest from reference TRBV25-1 and TRBJ2-1, the complete variable domain is EADIYQTPRYLVIGTGKKITLECSQTMGHDKMYWYQQDPGMELHLIHYSYGVNSTEKGDLSSESTVSRIRTEHFPLTLESARPSHTSQYLCASSPYGQGHNEQFFGPGTRLTVL.

J is TRBJ2-6 and V is TRBV2, with D possibly TRBD1 on 5 matching bases. V lost 7 bases and J lost 0, with 13 bases in between. In germline, CDR1 is SNHLY, CDR2 FYNNEI. This CDR3 is 16 amino acids long. Here the CDR3 reads CASTEDTHSGANVLTF. CDR3 bases: TGTGCCAGCACCGAGGACACCCACTCTGGGGCCAACGTCCTGACTTTC.

V and J are TRBV2 and TRBJ1-3; the match to TRBD1 covers 7 bases. The CDR3 has 17 residues. The germline CDR1 and CDR2 sequences are SNHLY and FYNNEI. V shed 8 bases and J 0 bases; nucleotides not matched to a gene: 13. The CDR3 DNA reads TGTGCCAGCTCGACGCCGACAGGGCCCTTCTCTGGAAACACCATATATTTT. It translates to CASSTPTGPFSGNTIYF. Full variable domain (missing parts from reference TRBV2 and TRBJ1-3): EPEVTQTPSHQVTQMGQEVILRCVPISNHLYFYWYRQILGQKVEFLVSFYNNEISEKSEIFDDQFSVERPDGSNFTLKIRSTKLEDSAMYFCASSTPTGPFSGNTIYFGEGSWLTVV.

This chain connects TRBV28 to TRBJ1-2; no clear D gene. V was pared by 2 bases and J by 7 bases, with 14 bases between. The CDR3 length is 14 residues. CDR1 is MDHEN, CDR2 SYDVKM, per germline. The chain's CDR3 is CASSLLAGLGGYTF. The CDR3 DNA follows: TGTGCCAGCAGTTTACTGGCGGGGTTGGGTGGCTACACCTTC.

CDR3 bases: TGTGCCAGCAGTTCGCGGGGGGGTCTTCCCACTGAAGCTTTCTTT. It encodes CASSSRGGLPTEAFF. V gene TRBV6-2 or TRBV6-3 combines with J gene TRBJ1-1; weak D call: TRBD1 (5 bases). CDR3 size: 15 residues. The ends were cut back, 4 bases at V and 4 bases at J, with 16 bases in the middle. The V gene's germline CDR1 is MNHEY and CDR2 SVGEGT.

This chain uses TRBV25-1 with TRBJ2-5; D gene uncertain. CDR3 length equals 11 residues. V was pared by 7 bases and J by 1 base, with 4 bases between. Germline V gene data show CDR1 as MGHDK and CDR2 as SYGVNS. CDR3 nucleotide sequence: TGTGCCAGCACAGGCCAAGAGACCCAGTACTTC. Amino acid sequence: CASTGQETQYF.

The CDR3 reads CASSFGSGLGTQYF. Here the CDR3 DNA reads TGTGCCAGCAGCTTTGGGAGCGGGTTGGGGACCCAGTACTTC. This chain links TRBV11-2 with TRBJ2-5, with D possibly being TRBD2 (6 bases). This CDR3 contains 14 residues. The V gene lost 3 bases and the J gene lost 7 bases, with 15 bases spanning the gap. Germline lookup yields CDR1 SGHAT and CDR2 FQNNGV.

The V call is TRBV18, the J call TRBJ2-5; TRBD2 matches 7 bases. Germline V gives CDR1 KGHSH, CDR2 LQKENI. The V segment lost 2 bases and the J segment 4 bases; nucleotides outside the gene matches: 4. This CDR3 has 14 amino acids. CDR3 sequence reads: CASSPWEGGETQYF. CDR3 DNA: TGTGCCAGCTCACCATGGGAGGGAGGAGAGACCCAGTACTTC.

J is TRBJ1-1 and V is TRBV18; D remains unclear. Per the germline V gene, CDR1 is KGHSH and CDR2 is LQKENI. The CDR3 is 16 amino acids. Trimming stripped 1 base from V and 5 bases from J, with 17 bases between. The CDR3 spells CASSPRVEGMGTEAFF. The CDR3 nucleotides are TGTGCCAGCTCACCACGGGTGGAGGGAATGGGAACTGAAGCTTTCTTT. Together with reference TRBV18 and TRBJ1-1, the CDR3 gives the full variable domain: NAGVMQNPRHLVRRRGQEARLRCSPMKGHSHVYWYRQLPEEGLKFMVYLQKENIIDESGMPKERFSAEFPKEGPSILRIQQVVRGDSAAYFCASSPRVEGMGTEAFFGQGTRLTVV.

This rearrangement joins TRBV2 to TRBJ1-1; D is ambiguous. The V gene's germline CDR1 is SNHLY and CDR2 FYNNEI. This CDR3 spans 13 amino acids. Trimming took 11 bases from V and 5 from J, leaving 18 bases between them. CDR3 region: CAAGRMGGTEAFF. Here the CDR3 DNA reads TGTGCCGCAGGAAGGATGGGAGGTACTGAAGCTTTCTTT.

V usage is TRBV5-4 and J usage is TRBJ1-1; 9 bases map to TRBD1. Germline loops: CDR1 SGHNT, CDR2 YYREEE (reference sequence). V trimming: 5 bases; J trimming: 5 bases; junction bases outside the gene matches: 4. The CDR3 totals 13 residues. This CDR3 reads CASSEDRGTEAFF. Written as DNA, the CDR3 is TGTGCCAGCAGTGAGGACAGGGGAACTGAAGCTTTCTTT.

This rearrangement joins TRBV9 to TRBJ1-6; 7 positions agree with TRBD1. After removal of 0 bases from V and 8 bases from J, the junction contained 5 bases not matched to a gene. This CDR3 has 15 residues. From germline, CDR1 is SGDLS and CDR2 YYNGEE. The CDR3 sequence is CASSVDRTGDSPLHF. The CDR3 DNA sequence: TGTGCCAGCAGCGTAGATCGGACAGGAGATTCACCCCTCCACTTT.

This clone appeared once. The V gene is TRBV6-2 or TRBV6-3, the J gene TRBJ1-1; 9 bases agree with TRBD1. The CDR3 loop spans 16 amino acids. Germline values: CDR1 MNHEY, CDR2 SVGEGT. Trimming at V came to 2 bases and at J to 1 base, leaving 5 bases not matched to a gene. The CDR3 region has the DNA TGTGCCAGCAGTTACCCTAAACAGGGGGCGAACACTGAAGCTTTCTTT. The encoded protein is CASSYPKQGANTEAFF.

The chain has TRBV28 and TRBJ2-3; 8 nucleotides align to TRBD2. Germline CDR1 reads MDHEN; CDR2 reads SYDVKM. The trim removed 4 bases at V and 1 base at J, leaving 1 base unmatched. The CDR3 has 14 residues. CDR3 DNA sequence: TGTGCCAGCAGTTCACTAGCGGGCACAGATACGCAGTATTTT. This translates into CASSSLAGTDTQYF.

The rearrangement uses TRBV5-1 and TRBJ1-2; D is possibly TRBD1 (5 bases). Germline lookup yields CDR1 SGHRS and CDR2 YFSETQ. The CDR3 contains 14 residues. With 0 bases removed from V and 2 bases from J, the gap between germline ends came to 8 bases. In DNA form, the CDR3 reads TGCGCCAGCAGCTTGGACAGGCGAAACTATGGCTACACCTTC. As protein: CASSLDRRNYGYTF.